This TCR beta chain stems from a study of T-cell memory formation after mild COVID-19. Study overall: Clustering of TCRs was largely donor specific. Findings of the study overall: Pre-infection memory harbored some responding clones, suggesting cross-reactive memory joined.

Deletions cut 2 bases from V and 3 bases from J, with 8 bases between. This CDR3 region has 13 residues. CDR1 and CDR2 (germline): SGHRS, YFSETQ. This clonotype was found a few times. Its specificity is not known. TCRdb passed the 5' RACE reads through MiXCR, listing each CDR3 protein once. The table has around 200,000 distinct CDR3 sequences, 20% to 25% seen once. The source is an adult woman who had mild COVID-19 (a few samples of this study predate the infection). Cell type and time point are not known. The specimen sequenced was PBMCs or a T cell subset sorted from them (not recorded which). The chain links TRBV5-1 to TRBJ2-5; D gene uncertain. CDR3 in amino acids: CASSFRAEETQYF. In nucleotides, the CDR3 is TGCGCCAGCAGCTTTAGGGCTGAAGAGACCCAGTACTTC.